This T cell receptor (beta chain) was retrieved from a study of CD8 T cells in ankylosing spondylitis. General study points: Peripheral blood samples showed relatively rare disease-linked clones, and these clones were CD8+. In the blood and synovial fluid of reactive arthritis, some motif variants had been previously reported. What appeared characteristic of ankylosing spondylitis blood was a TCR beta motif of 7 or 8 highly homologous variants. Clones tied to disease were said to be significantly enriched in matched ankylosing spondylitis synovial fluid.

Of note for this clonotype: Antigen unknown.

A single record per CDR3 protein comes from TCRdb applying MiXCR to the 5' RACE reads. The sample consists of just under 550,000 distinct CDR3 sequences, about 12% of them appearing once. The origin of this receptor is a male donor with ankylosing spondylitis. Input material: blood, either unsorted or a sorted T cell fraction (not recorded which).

The CDR3 DNA reads as TGCAGTGCTCACCGGGTTAAGCGAGATACGCAGTATTTT. Translated: CSAHRVKRDTQYF. The rearrangement links TRBV20-1 to TRBJ2-3; no clear D gene. The CDR3 is 13 amino acids. V was cut by 5 bases and J by 5 bases, with 14 bases left in between. Germline V lookup: CDR1 DFQATT, CDR2 SNEGSKA (reference sequence).